What follows describes a single T cell receptor (beta chain). As processed by the authors: The assay estimated nucleated cells by amplifying reference gene primers. TCRdb's copy holds only in-frame clones and misses some; the assay was immunoSEQ multiplex PCR. That table furnishes V, J and clone size, whereas the DNA furnished D and trimming. Among roughly 37,000 clones listed, roughly 78% were seen once. The sample originates from a study of blood T cell repertoires in COVID-19. Across the whole study: The United States, Italy and Spain provided the acute and convalescent COVID-19 samples.

V shed 3 bases and J 6 bases; nucleotides not matched to a gene: 3. The CDR3 is made up of 13 amino acids. From germline, CDR1 is SGHDN and CDR2 FVKESK. The material sequenced was peripheral blood. V is TRBV14 and J is TRBJ2-5; TRBD1 matches 8 bases. The receptor was isolated from a man aged 55 to 69 with acute or convalescent COVID-19. The CDR3 DNA sequence: TGTGCCAGCAGCCACAGGGGGCCGAAGACCCAGTACTTC. This gives the protein CASSHRGPKTQYF.